One and the same sample provided the 2 T cell receptor beta chains below, sequenced in a study of CD8 T cells in ankylosing spondylitis. The antigens these receptors bind are not known. Study findings and constraints: Among TCR beta sequences, a motif of under ten highly homologous variants appeared characteristic of ankylosing spondylitis blood.

TCRdb called the 5' RACE reads again in MiXCR, with one record for every CDR3 protein. The data hold roughly 440,000 distinct CDR3 sequences, with about a sixth observed a single time. The sequencing input was blood, either unsorted or a sorted T cell fraction (not recorded which). Receptors were obtained from a male donor with ankylosing spondylitis.

The sample holds many counts of this clonotype. This sequence joins TRBV10-3 and TRBJ2-1, with D perhaps TRBD2 (7 bases). Germline V lookup: CDR1 ENHRY, CDR2 SYGVKD. The CDR3 loop spans 16 amino acids. V was clipped by 0 bases and J by 3 bases, with 12 bases between them. The CDR3 region has the DNA TGTGCCATCAGTGAGTCTGGGGGGGCGGACTACAATGAGCAGTTCTTC. It specifies CAISESGGADYNEQFF.

This clonotype was seen more than once but under ten times. V is TRBV7-7 and J is TRBJ2-2; 10 bases agree with TRBD2. The V and J ends lost 5 bases and 5 bases, in that order; junction bases with no gene match: 11. The CDR3 is made up of 17 amino acids. The germline V gene has CDR1 SSHAT and CDR2 FNYEAQ (reference sequence). The CDR3 DNA reads as TGTGCCAGCAGCAGCCAACTAGCGGGGAAAGATACCGGGGAGCTGTTTTTT. It translates to CASSSQLAGKDTGELFF.